The 30 T cell receptor beta chains below were found in one sample sequenced in a study of PD-L1 blockade in urothelial cancer. Sequencing was performed with immunoSEQ multiplex PCR; in TCRdb, only in-frame clones are kept and a portion is missing. This table has 37,000 or so clones, roughly four fifths appearing once. This material consisted of PBMCs, taken around atezolizumab (anti-PD-L1) treatment. The source is a man in his 60s with urothelial cancer.

In its sample, this clone was seen once. This chain connects TRBV5-4 to TRBJ2-7; possible D gene TRBD1, 6 bases. V lost 0 bases and J lost 3, with 7 bases in between. Germline V gene data show CDR1 as SGHNT and CDR2 as YYREEE (reference sequence). This CDR3 spans 13 amino acids. The CDR3 nucleotides are TGTGCCAGCAGCTTGGTAGGGGGCTACGAGCAGTACTTC. Translation: CASSLVGGYEQYF.

This clone was recorded once. The rearrangement joins TRBV4-1 to TRBJ1-5; TRBD1 is a possible D gene (5 bases). The CDR3 totals 18 residues. V was trimmed by 2 bases and J by 0 bases, leaving 17 bases between them. The V gene's germline CDR1 is MGHRA and CDR2 YSYEKL. CDR3 in amino acids: CASSQPGGHRGSNQPQHF. CDR3 in DNA: TGCGCCAGCAGCCAACCGGGAGGCCATAGGGGTAGCAATCAGCCCCAGCATTTT.

V and J are TRBV5-5 and TRBJ2-5; tentative D call: TRBD1 (5 bases). Per germline, CDR1 SGHKS and CDR2 YYEKEE (reference sequence). V was clipped by 0 bases and J by 5 bases, with 11 bases between them. CDR3 size: 14 residues. CDR3 loop: CASSLASGSETQYF. CDR3 sequence (DNA): TGTGCCAGCAGCTTGGCTTCAGGGTCGGAGACCCAGTACTTC.

This clone came up a few times. The V call is TRBV7-8, the J call TRBJ1-3; 8 positions agree with TRBD1. CDR3 size: 18 residues. In germline, CDR1 is SGHVS, CDR2 FQNEAQ. V trimming: 4 bases; J trimming: 0 bases; junction bases outside the gene matches: 11. This chain's CDR3 is CASSSKPGQASSGNTIYF. In DNA, the CDR3 is TGTGCCAGCAGCTCAAAGCCGGGACAGGCGAGCTCTGGAAACACCATATATTTT.

The chain recombines TRBV28 with TRBJ2-3, with a tentative D call TRBD1 (5 bases). The CDR3 loop spans 12 amino acids. CDR1 and CDR2 from the germline V gene are MDHEN and SYDVKM. V was pared by 5 bases and J by 9 bases, with 12 bases between. The DNA of the CDR3 is TGTGCCAGCAGTCCCAGGGTTCAGACGCAGTATTTT. It specifies CASSPRVQTQYF.

This rearrangement joins TRBV7-8 to TRBJ2-7; 9 bases align to TRBD1. The CDR3 covers 16 residues. V was clipped by 3 bases and J by 9 bases; unmatched bases: 15. Germline CDR1 is SGHVS and CDR2 is FQNEAQ. CDR3 sequence (DNA): TGTGCCAGCAGCTTCTCCGGGACAGGGTCCAGAGTTGGGCAGTACTTC. Translated, it gives CASSFSGTGSRVGQYF.

The rearrangement uses TRBV5-4 and TRBJ2-5; perhaps TRBD1 as D (5 bases). CDR1 SGHNT and CDR2 YYREEE come from the germline V gene (reference sequence). Trimming removed 5 bases at V and 0 bases at J, with 14 bases between. This CDR3 region has 15 residues. The CDR3 region is CASSSTQGNQETQYF. CDR3 bases: TGTGCCAGCAGTTCGACGCAGGGAAACCAAGAGACCCAGTACTTC.

This chain connects TRBV6-5 to TRBJ2-5; 7 positions match TRBD2. CDR1 and CDR2 (germline): MNHEY, SVGAGI. The V segment lost 2 bases and the J segment 2 bases; nucleotides outside the gene matches: 2. The CDR3 is made up of 14 amino acids. In DNA, the CDR3 is TGTGCCAGCAGTTACACACTAGCGCAAGAGACCCAGTACTTC. Protein: CASSYTLAQETQYF.

The chain couples TRBV5-8 to TRBJ1-2; D possibly corresponds to TRBD1 (5 bases). Germline V lookup: CDR1 SGHTS, CDR2 YDEGEE. This CDR3 comprises 12 residues. The germline V and J ends were trimmed by 2 bases and 5 bases, with 7 bases remaining between them. The chain's CDR3 is CASSFQGYGYTF. The CDR3, as DNA: TGTGCCAGCAGCTTTCAGGGATATGGCTACACCTTC. The variable domain in full, with the rest retrieved from reference TRBV5-8 and TRBJ1-2, is EAGVTQSPTHLIKTRGQQATLRCSPISGHTSVYWYQQALGLGLQFLLWYDEGEERNRGNFPPRFSGRQFPNYSSELNVNALELEDSALYLCASSFQGYGYTFGSGTRLTVV.

The V gene is TRBV4-1, the J gene TRBJ2-2; D gene uncertain. The CDR3 is 12 amino acids. Germline V gene sequence: CDR1 MGHRA, CDR2 YSYEKL. The V end was cut by 2 bases, the J end by 6 bases, with 4 bases between. The CDR3 region is CASSQRAGELFF. CDR3 in DNA: TGCGCCAGCAGCCAACGGGCCGGGGAGCTGTTTTTT.

The chain has TRBV18 and TRBJ2-3, with TRBD2 identical over 10 bases. This CDR3 is built from 16 residues. Germline CDR1 reads KGHSH; CDR2 reads LQKENI. Losses at the gene ends were 1 base for V and 2 bases for J; bases not matched to a gene: 3. This CDR3 reads CASSPLAGGPTDTQYF. Here the CDR3 DNA reads TGTGCCAGCTCACCACTAGCGGGGGGACCCACAGATACGCAGTATTTT. Supplemented by reference TRBV18 and TRBJ2-3, the full variable domain reads NAGVMQNPRHLVRRRGQEARLRCSPMKGHSHVYWYRQLPEEGLKFMVYLQKENIIDESGMPKERFSAEFPKEGPSILRIQQVVRGDSAAYFCASSPLAGGPTDTQYFGPGTRLTVL.

The chain joins TRBV10-1 to TRBJ2-2, with D possibly matching TRBD2 (6 bases). V shed 5 bases and J shed 4 bases, with 14 bases lying between them. This CDR3 spans 15 amino acids. Germline V gene data show CDR1 as WNHNN and CDR2 as SYGVQD (reference sequence). The CDR3 protein is CASSPPGAGTGELFF. The CDR3 DNA follows: TGCGCCAGCAGTCCCCCCGGAGCGGGCACCGGGGAGCTGTTTTTT.

The chain recombines TRBV18 with TRBJ1-5; TRBD1 matches at 8 bases. V dropped 5 bases and J dropped 4; count of bases not matched to a gene: 4. Looked up from germline, CDR1 is KGHSH and CDR2 is LQKENI. The CDR3 spans 14 residues. The CDR3 loop reads CASSVGTGNQPQHF. CDR3 DNA sequence: TGTGCCAGCTCAGTAGGGACAGGTAATCAGCCCCAGCATTTT.

This clone was observed a few times. In the same sample, other DNA sequences code for this CDR3. The chain combines TRBV5-1 with TRBJ2-7; D possibly corresponds to TRBD1 (6 bases). V was pared by 0 bases and J by 2 bases, with 9 bases between. The germline V gene has CDR1 SGHRS and CDR2 YFSETQ. This CDR3 has 14 residues. CDR3 residues: CASSLGTDPYEQYF. The CDR3 nucleotides are TGCGCCAGCAGCTTGGGGACAGACCCCTACGAGCAGTACTTC.

The chain recombines TRBV5-4 with TRBJ1-1; TRBD1 agrees at 7 bases. CDR3 size: 15 residues. V lost 4 bases, J lost 1 base, and 7 bases stayed unmatched. The V gene's germline CDR1 is SGHNT and CDR2 YYREEE (reference sequence). CDR3 sequence reads: CASSPWAGGNTEAFF. CDR3 coding DNA: TGTGCCAGCAGCCCGTGGGCAGGGGGGAACACTGAAGCTTTCTTT. Full variable domain (remainder filled in from reference TRBV5-4 and TRBJ1-1): ETGVTQSPTHLIKTRGQQVTLRCSSQSGHNTVSWYQQALGQGPQFIFQYYREEENGRGNFPPRFSGLQFPNYSSELNVNALELDDSALYLCASSPWAGGNTEAFFGQGTRLTVV.

This rearrangement joins TRBV30 to TRBJ1-4; 9 bases agree with TRBD1. CDR3 length: 16 amino acids. V gave up 3 bases and J gave up 5 bases; unmatched junction bases: 10. Germline V gene lookup returns CDR1 GTSNPN and CDR2 SVGIG (reference sequence). The CDR3 DNA reads TGTGCCTGGAGACACCGGGACAGGGCCTTAAATGAAAAACTGTTTTTT. Translation: CAWRHRDRALNEKLFF. The full variable domain, in which reference TRBV30 and TRBJ1-4 provide the parts outside the CDR3, is SQTIHQWPATLVQPVGSPLSLECTVEGTSNPNLYWYRQAAGRGLQLLFYSVGIGQISSEVPQNLSASRPQDRQFILSSKKLLLSDSGFYLCAWRHRDRALNEKLFFGSGTQLSVL.

V and J are TRBV30 and TRBJ2-1; 11 nucleotides align to TRBD2. The CDR3 runs to 15 residues. Germline V gene data show CDR1 as GTSNPN and CDR2 as SVGIG (reference sequence). The junction had 6 bases not matched to a gene; V was cut back by 3 bases and J by 5 bases. CDR3 sequence: CAWSLPSGGHNEQFF. The CDR3 coding sequence is TGTGCCTGGAGCCTTCCTAGCGGGGGGCACAATGAGCAGTTCTTC.

This clone was observed a handful of times. V is TRBV10-2 and J is TRBJ1-2; D gene uncertain. This CDR3 has 16 residues. Germline values: CDR1 WSHSY, CDR2 SAAADI. The V end lost 8 bases, the J end lost 4 bases, and 23 bases lay between the germline ends. CDR3 sequence reads: CASGSRAQGGSYGYTF. The CDR3 nucleotides read TGCGCCAGCGGATCGCGGGCCCAAGGAGGTAGCTATGGCTACACCTTC.

In this sample, this clone turned up once. The rearrangement links TRBV20-1 to TRBJ2-7; D remains ambiguous. The CDR3 consists of 11 residues. V was shortened by 6 bases and J by 4 bases, with 10 bases between the two germline ends. Germline-derived CDR1 and CDR2 are DFQATT and SNEGSKA (reference sequence). For the CDR3, the DNA is TGCAGTGCCCCTTTTTTTTACGAGCAGTACTTC. Protein: CSAPFFYEQYF.

The V and J genes are TRBV21-1 and TRBJ2-3; the table gives TRBD2 as D, unverified against the DNA. TRBV21-1 is marked as a pseudogene. The CDR3 consists of 15 residues. The CDR3 is CASRGPAGYTDTQYF. In nucleotides, the CDR3 is TGTGCCAGCAGAGGGCCAGCGGGGTACACAGATACGCAGTATTTT.

The V and J genes are TRBV7-2 and TRBJ2-7; 7 nucleotides line up with TRBD2. Losses at the gene ends were 6 bases for V and 2 bases for J; bases not matched to a gene: 4. Germline V gene sequence: CDR1 SGHTA, CDR2 FQGNSA. The CDR3 extends over 13 amino acids. The CDR3 sequence: CASRGTITYEQYF. The CDR3 region has the DNA TGTGCCAGCAGAGGGACTATAACCTACGAGCAGTACTTC.

In its sample, this clone was seen a few times. V is TRBV5-1 and J is TRBJ2-7; D might be TRBD1 (5 bases). CDR1 SGHRS and CDR2 YFSETQ come from the germline V gene. V lost 3 bases to trimming and J lost 7 bases, with 14 bases between them. CDR3 length equals 13 residues. The DNA of the CDR3 is TGCGCCAGCAGCTCCGATCAGGGTAGAGAGCAGTACTTC. This gives the protein CASSSDQGREQYF.

The gene calls are TRBV15 and TRBJ1-2; D uncertain. V lost 0 bases to trimming and J lost 4 bases, with 6 bases between them. The length of the CDR3 is 13 residues. The germline gives CDR1 LNHNV, CDR2 YYDKDF (reference sequence). This chain's CDR3 is CATSRDASYGYTF. As DNA, the CDR3 is TGTGCCACCAGCAGAGATGCGAGCTATGGCTACACCTTC.

This chain uses TRBV19 with TRBJ1-1; 8 bases agree with TRBD1. The CDR3 length is 15 residues. V lost 5 bases and J lost 3; bases outside the gene matches: 8. Germline values: CDR1 LNHDA, CDR2 SQIVND (reference sequence). The CDR3 spells CASSPPTGEDTEAFF. The CDR3 nucleotides are TGTGCCAGTAGTCCCCCGACAGGGGAGGACACTGAAGCTTTCTTT.

The V call is TRBV7-9, the J call TRBJ1-2; D is possibly TRBD1 (5 bases). Germline V gene lookup returns CDR1 SEHNR and CDR2 FQNEAQ (reference sequence). The CDR3 spans 16 residues. Trimming removed 1 base at V and 4 bases at J, with 16 bases between. The CDR3 loop is CASSLGGVTAAYGYTF. In DNA, the CDR3 is TGTGCCAGCAGCTTAGGGGGCGTGACAGCTGCCTATGGCTACACCTTC.

The chain is built from TRBV19 and TRBJ2-5, with D perhaps matching TRBD2 (6 bases). The V end lost 5 bases, the J end lost 2 bases, and 12 bases lay between the germline ends. In germline, CDR1 is LNHDA, CDR2 SQIVND (reference sequence). The CDR3 has 14 residues. The CDR3 DNA reads TGTGCCAGTAGTCTCGCGGGGCAACAAGAGACCCAGTACTTC. Translated, it gives CASSLAGQQETQYF.

The chain employs TRBV7-2 and TRBJ2-7; possibly TRBD1 for D (7 bases). The germline V gene has CDR1 SGHTA and CDR2 FQGNSA. This CDR3 spans 15 amino acids. Trimming removed 0 bases at V and 3 bases at J, with 12 bases between. CDR3 nucleotides: TGTGCCAGCAGCTTAGCGCAGGGGGGTTTCTACGAGCAGTACTTC. Amino acids: CASSLAQGGFYEQYF.

This clone was detected only a few times. The chain is built from TRBV19 and TRBJ1-2; D uncertain. CDR1 LNHDA and CDR2 SQIVND come from the germline V gene (reference sequence). The ends were cut back, 5 bases at V and 4 bases at J, with 11 bases in the middle. The CDR3 extends over 13 amino acids. The CDR3: CASSSNSVYGYTF. The CDR3, as DNA: TGTGCCAGTAGTTCGAACTCGGTCTATGGCTACACCTTC.

The CDR3: CASSLTAWEAAFF. The CDR3 nucleotides read TGTGCCAGCAGCTTGACCGCCTGGGAGGCAGCTTTCTTT. This chain links TRBV7-9 with TRBJ1-1; unclear D gene. V shed 3 bases and J shed 10 bases, with 15 bases lying between them. CDR1 and CDR2 from the germline V gene are SEHNR and FQNEAQ (reference sequence). The CDR3 spans 13 residues.

The V call is TRBV5-4, the J call TRBJ2-1; TRBD2 aligns across 9 bases. The V gene's germline CDR1 is SGHNT and CDR2 YYREEE (reference sequence). Trimming removed 4 bases from V and 10 bases from J; junction bases left unmatched: 12. The CDR3 consists of 15 residues. In DNA, the CDR3 is TGTGCCAGCAGCATACGCGGGGGGGCCCTCCAGGAGCAGTTCTTC. It encodes CASSIRGGALQEQFF.